The present T cell receptor (beta chain) was sequenced within a study of human CD8 memory T cell subsets (dated by TCRdb to the early 2020s). With regard to the full study: To assess how stem-like (TSTEM), progenitor exhausted-like (TPEX) and effector memory CD8+ T cell subsets are clonally related, the TCRbeta repertoires of these three subsets were compared. TCRbeta repertoires were obtained from TSTEM, TPEX and effector memory subsets contributed by each of over 5 donors.

Per the germline V gene (reference sequence), GTSNPN is the CDR1 and SVGIG is the CDR2. The cysteine opens and the phenylalanine closes a CDR3 of 14 amino acids. DNA is not on record. Peripheral blood mononuclear cells were isolated from healthy donor buffy coats by density gradient separation. Negative magnetic separation using EasySep or MojoSort CD8+ T cell isolation kits was how the study enriched total CD8+ T cells. An RNeasy Mini Kit was used to extract total RNA from duplicate vials of roughly 150,000 sorted CD8+ T cells per subset. PBMCs were used either fresh or after being cryopreserved in fetal bovine serum containing about 9.8% DMSO. Fluorescence-activated cell sorting on a FACSAria III was used to sort CD8+ T cell subsets to purity. A Human TCR Profiling Kit was used to prepare UMI-labeled 5' RACE TCRbeta libraries. Every TCRbeta library was prepared in parallel with an identical number of PCR cycles. Per the source publication's procedure: The number of functional CDR3beta clonotypes in each TCRbeta library ranged from roughly 2,800 to 20,000. MIGEC 1.2.9 handled UMI extraction and consensus assembly, with a minimum of three reads required per UMI. MiXCR 3.0.3 was used to extract the in-frame CDR3beta repertoires. Each sample was downsampled to 42,000 randomly selected UMIs before diversity metrics were computed in VDJtools 1.2.1. For each sample pair, the repertoire overlap metrics D, R and F2 were calculated in VDJtools using the top 3,000 clones. After the reads were reprocessed by TCRdb, one entry was made per CDR3 protein sequence, with no DNA. TCRdb's processing, not the study's, gives the V and J calls here. The sample's own table lists about 9,300 distinct CDR3 sequences. The top ten constitute roughly a fifth of the sample.

General conclusions and limits of the study: Chao1 estimates suggested greater repertoire diversity in TSTEM than in TPEX subsets, potentially reflecting a broader range of specificities. Similarly high normalized Shannon-Wiener diversity was shown by TSTEM and TPEX subsets, whereas comparatively lower diversity was seen in effector memory subsets. Both stem-like subsets shared clonotypes with effector memory cells, but TSTEM and TPEX repertoires overlapped minimally, suggesting distinct antigen spectra. Only TCRbeta chains were sequenced, and repertoire comparisons rested on about 6 donors tested with paired t-tests and Bonferroni correction.

Concerning this clonotype: Its antigen has not been determined.

Sequenced: CD8+ T cells from PBMCs. Recombination connected TRBV30 to TRBJ2-1; TCRdb's assignment of TRBD2 cannot be checked, as there is no DNA. The receptor was isolated from a human donor in good health. CDR3 sequence: CAWSVESLGGEQFF.